The present T cell receptor (beta chain) was sequenced within a study of cytomegalovirus exposure and HLA in healthy donors (dated by TCRdb to 2017 to 2019). Describing the broader study: According to a later analysis, one platform produced both the 100 to 150 validation repertoires and the 620 or so repertoires of the first cohort. A separate validation cohort of some 130 different subjects was used in addition to the approximately 700-subject first cohort. To predict cytomegalovirus infection status, the study brought together high-throughput TCR immunosequencing, statistical association of individual TCRs with disease status, and machine learning. The study aimed to test whether signatures of past pathogen exposure could be identified by cataloging public T cell receptors. What the authors observed across the whole study: A few of the identified cytomegalovirus-associated TCR beta chains were confirmed in vitro to be specific for cytomegalovirus antigens. The classifier was reported to diagnose cytomegalovirus status with high specificity and sensitivity in both the original and validation cohorts. Across donors, most TCR sequences were observed very rarely, whereas some public TCRs were present in many individuals. Subsequent analysis determined that TCRs grouped into clusters in the first cohort also showed a tendency toward co-occurrence across the roughly 110 validation repertoires, and 85% to 95% of cluster scores exceeded 0. The study gave a list of 150 to 200 TCR beta chains associated with cytomegalovirus. The validation cohort had no HLA typing available for a later analysis, so co-occurrence within that cohort was assessed over all 120 or so repertoires. It was suggested by the authors that the approach could potentially be generalized to other disease states and immunological phenotypes.

This clone was seen just once. Its antigen remains unidentified. No quality values exist for individual bases; no much larger clone is one base distant. The donors belonged to the validation cohort of 90 to 150 subjects, which was separate from the roughly 700-subject first cohort. The library was generated by the immunoSEQ multiplex PCR assay. In the original analysis: A statistical classification framework was built for diagnosing cytomegalovirus status from the catalog of TCR beta chain sequences. In TCRdb, the immuneACCESS table is reduced to in-frame sequences with V and J assigned. These tables do not hold every clone; where another copy was compared, an unresolved V gene accounts for under half, and the others remain unexplained. That table gives V, J and clone size, and the DNA gave D and trimming. Recorded for this sample are under 65,000 clones; 95% of them occurred a single time. The ten top clones hold about 6% of the sample.

CDR1 and CDR2, per the germline V gene (reference sequence), are SGHKS and YYEKEE. The germline V end is reduced by 0 bases and the J end by 6 bases; junction bases left unmatched: 8. Including the terminal cysteine and phenylalanine, the CDR3 comprises 15 residues. Only the CDR3 part of the read is kept: 45 bases, read in frame from the first base. This sequence uses TRBV5-5 and TRBJ2-7, with 8 bases aligning to TRBD1. The specimen sequenced was PBMCs. This sequence originates from a young woman in good health and CMV-seropositive. The sequence in DNA is TGTGCCAGCAGCTTGGCCAGACAGGGGCTAGCCGAGCAGTACTTC. Protein translation: CASSLARQGLAEQYF.